Following are 17 T cell receptor beta chains from one sample sequenced in a study of prognosis after radiotherapy for stage I lung cancer. The authors amplified TCR beta CDR3 from genomic DNA using two-round multiplex PCR. Primers specific to each TRBV and TRBJ gene drove first-round PCR. TCRdb re-called the multiplex PCR reads with MiXCR, one entry per CDR3 protein. Of 15,000 to 25,000 distinct CDR3 sequences in the sample, over 25% were seen once. Sequenced here: PBMCs, sampled before or after stereotactic body radiation therapy (not recorded which). Receptor source: a donor over 45 with non-small cell lung cancer.

This clonotype was seen ten or more times. The CDR3 region has the DNA TGCAGTGCTAGAGGTCCTACTAGCGCTTCCTACGAGCAGTACTTC. Translating gives CSARGPTSASYEQYF. The chain is built from TRBV20-1 and TRBJ2-7; 7 bases line up with TRBD2. V lost 1 base and J lost 1; bases outside the gene matches: 7. The CDR3 is 15 residues long. The germline V gene has CDR1 DFQATT and CDR2 SNEGSKA (reference sequence).

The CDR3 sequence: CSAGRDGNQPRHF. The CDR3 bases are TGCAGTGCTGGCCGGGACGGCAATCAGCCACGGCATTTT. This sequence joins TRBV20-1 and TRBJ1-5, with TRBD1 as a possible D gene (5 bases). CDR1 is DFQATT, CDR2 SNEGSKA, per germline (reference sequence). V lost 5 bases to trimming and J lost 15 bases, with 23 bases between them. The CDR3 has 13 residues.

At least ten counts were recorded for this clonotype. The chain employs TRBV6-1 and TRBJ1-6; maybe TRBD1 (5 bases). Germline lookup yields CDR1 MNHNS and CDR2 SASEGT. The CDR3 is 14 residues long. Trimming took 10 bases from V and 0 from J, leaving 10 bases between them. CDR3 protein: CATPGGSYNSPLHF. In DNA, the CDR3 is TGTGCCACTCCGGGGGGCTCCTATAATTCACCCCTCCACTTT.

This clonotype is categorized as medium-sized. The J gene is TRBJ2-1, the V gene TRBV20-1; D may be TRBD1 or TRBD2 (5 bases each). This CDR3 region has 15 residues. Germline values: CDR1 DFQATT, CDR2 SNEGSKA (reference sequence). V shed 3 bases and J shed 7 bases, with 19 bases lying between them. CDR3 in amino acids: CSASNLANGGNEQFF. The CDR3 bases are TGCAGTGCTAGCAACCTCGCTAATGGGGGTAATGAGCAGTTCTTC.

This clonotype was seen ten or more times. The chain couples TRBV6-1 to TRBJ2-2; 8 bases align to TRBD1. There are 16 residues in the CDR3. Germline CDR1 MNHNS, CDR2 SASEGT. V shed 4 bases and J 2 bases; nucleotides not matched to a gene: 6. CDR3 region: CASSATGVYNTGELFF. The CDR3 DNA sequence: TGTGCCAGCAGTGCGACAGGGGTCTACAACACCGGGGAGCTGTTTTTT.

The sample holds many counts of this clonotype. The chain joins TRBV5-1 to TRBJ2-1; D may match TRBD1 or TRBD2 (5 bases each). This CDR3 comprises 16 residues. The V gene's germline CDR1 is SGHRS and CDR2 YFSETQ. V was shortened by 0 bases and J by 8 bases, with 18 bases between the two germline ends. The CDR3 nucleotides are TGCGCCAGCAGCTTGGATGGGGCACCGGACTCCCATGAGCAGTTCTTC. Translating gives CASSLDGAPDSHEQFF.

Comment on this clonotype: A read error may be the cause here, since a much bigger clone is one base away. The rearrangement links TRBV6-2 or TRBV6-3 to TRBJ1-1; no clear D. The CDR3 consists of 15 residues. Germline CDR1 reads MNHEY; CDR2 reads SVGEGT. CDR3 region: CASPLLGSSNNEAFF. Written as DNA, the CDR3 is TGTGCCAGCCCCTTGTTGGGGTCCTCGAACAATGAAGCTTTCTTT.

By share of the sample, this clonotype is medium-sized. The chain carries TRBV15 and TRBJ1-3; D may be TRBD1 (5 bases). Germline CDR1 and CDR2: LNHNV and YYDKDF (reference sequence). The CDR3 has 16 residues. Trimming shortened V by 0 bases and J by 4 bases, and 13 bases separated the two germline ends. For the CDR3, the DNA is TGTGCCACCAGCAGAGAGAGGTCAGGGAAGGGAAACACCATATATTTT. It is translated as CATSRERSGKGNTIYF.

This clonotype was observed many times. The chain carries TRBV19 and TRBJ2-4; 10 nucleotides align to TRBD2. This CDR3 comprises 17 residues. The germline gives CDR1 LNHDA, CDR2 SQIVND (reference sequence). Trimming took 4 bases from V and 0 from J; bases not matched to a gene: 6. The CDR3 sequence is CASSRSGLAVAKNIQYF. The CDR3 DNA reads as TGTGCCAGTAGTAGAAGTGGACTAGCGGTAGCCAAAAACATTCAGTACTTC.

Many counts were recorded for this clonotype. For the CDR3, the DNA is TGTGCCAGCAGCTTGGCTTACACTAGTGATTTTCAGTTCTTC. Translated, it gives CASSLAYTSDFQFF. V usage is TRBV5-8 and J usage is TRBJ2-1; tentative D call: TRBD2 (5 bases). Germline loops: CDR1 SGHTS, CDR2 YDEGEE. The V and J ends lost 0 bases and 13 bases respectively, with 17 bases between them. This CDR3 comprises 14 residues.

The sample holds many counts of this clonotype. The chain employs TRBV20-1 and TRBJ2-1, with 13 bases matching TRBD2. CDR3 length: 16 residues. CDR1 is DFQATT and CDR2 is SNEGSKA in the germline V gene (reference sequence). The V and J ends lost 4 bases and 2 bases, in that order; junction bases with no gene match: 5. In nucleotides, the CDR3 is TGCAGTGCTAAGACTAGCGGGAGGCCGACCTACAATGAGCAGTTCTTC. Translating it yields CSAKTSGRPTYNEQFF.

This clonotype was observed a single time. A junction end diverges from the germline sequence, so it may reflect a read error. The CDR3 DNA reads as TGTGCCATCAGTGAGGTCTGGGTAGGGGCTGGTGCCAACGTCCTGACTTTC. Translation gives CAISEVWVGAGANVLTF. The genes are TRBV10-3 and TRBJ2-6; tentatively, D is TRBD1 (5 bases). Germline CDR1 is ENHRY and CDR2 is SYGVKD. CDR3 length equals 17 residues.

About this clonotype: A far larger clone is just one base off, so this is likely a read error. The chain is built from TRBV6-4 and TRBJ2-6, with D perhaps TRBD1 or TRBD2 (5 bases each). Germline loops: CDR1 MRHNA, CDR2 SNTAGT. This CDR3 is 17 amino acids long. The CDR3 sequence is CASSRWGESSGANVMTF. CDR3 DNA sequence: TGTGCCAGCAGTAGATGGGGAGAGAGCTCTGGGGCCAACGTCATGACTTTC.

The J gene is TRBJ1-5, the V gene TRBV7-9; D is undetermined. V lost 6 bases and J 4 bases, leaving 16 bases between the germline ends. This CDR3 comprises 15 residues. Per germline, CDR1 SEHNR and CDR2 FQNEAQ (reference sequence). In nucleotides, the CDR3 is TGTGCCAGCAGTCTTCCCGGGAAATCAAATCAGCCCCAGCATTTT. It is translated as CASSLPGKSNQPQHF.

This chain links TRBV12-3 or TRBV12-4 with TRBJ2-1; TRBD2 matches at 7 bases. With V trimmed by 4 bases and J by 4 bases, 16 bases remained unmatched. The CDR3 is 18 amino acids. The CDR3 region is CASSYLPLLRETYNEQFF. CDR3 sequence (DNA): TGTGCCAGCAGTTACCTCCCCCTATTGCGGGAGACGTACAATGAGCAGTTCTTC.

In its sample, this clonotype ranks as medium-sized. The chain couples TRBV3-1 to TRBJ2-6; D uncertain. Looked up from germline, CDR1 is LGHDT and CDR2 is YNNKEL (reference sequence). This CDR3 spans 14 amino acids. The V end was cut by 4 bases, the J end by 0 bases, with 4 bases between. Written as DNA, the CDR3 is TGTGCCAGCAGCCCAAGCTCTGGGGCCAACGTCCTGACTTTC. Translating it yields CASSPSSGANVLTF.

This clonotype was recorded once. The likely explanation is a read error, given a far larger clone one base away. This sequence joins TRBV12-3 or TRBV12-4 and TRBJ2-5, with 8 positions matching TRBD1. The J call may be faulty, since TRBJ2-1 better matches the DNA end. CDR3 size: 15 residues. Written as DNA, the CDR3 is TGTGCCAGCAGTCCGGGGGACAGGTATTTCAATGAGCAGTTCTTC. Translating gives CASSPGDRYFNEQFF.